This T cell receptor (beta chain) came from a study of CD8+ T cells in alopecia areata. Germline V lookup: CDR1 GTSNPN, CDR2 SVGIG (reference sequence). This CDR3 is built from 15 residues. V shed 2 bases and J 7 bases; nucleotides not matched to a gene: 8. After isolation, RNA underwent reverse transcription to generate cDNA as the sequencing template. Assay: immunoSEQ multiplex PCR; the TCRdb copy retains only in-frame clones and omits some. The data show about 290,000 clones, about 62% seen once. This clone was observed a handful of times. As yet, its antigen is unknown. The treatment here: oral pan-JAK inhibitor, 5-10 mg twice daily. The study's findings and limits: Tofacitinib significantly decreased scalp clonality and expanded CD8+ clones among top 100.

The receptor was isolated from a human donor with alopecia areata. The material was CD4+ T cells sorted from blood, obtained at week 24, from a patient treated with tofacitinib. The V gene is TRBV30, the J gene TRBJ1-6; 7 bases align to TRBD1. The DNA of the CDR3 is TGTGCCTGGAGTTTCTCGACAGGGAGAAATTCACCCCTCCACTTT. It is translated as CAWSFSTGRNSPLHF.